These 4 T cell receptor beta chains share one sample of origin, sequenced in a study of memory CD4+ T cells and cytomegalovirus serostatus. Single viable CD3+CD4+CD8-CD45RO+ cells were sorted as the memory CD4+ T cells. Measured with immunoSEQ multiplex PCR; TCRdb has only the in-frame clones, and not every one. The top ten hold less than 2.5% of the sample, which has 35,000 to 55,000 clones, 76% seen once. Sequencing was performed on memory CD4+ T cells from blood. The receptors originated from an adult in good health and CMV-seronegative.

The chain links TRBV6-5 to TRBJ1-5, with D hard to call. Between the trimmed V and J ends, which lost 0 bases and 3 bases, there was a span of 3 bases. Germline assignment: CDR1 MNHEY and CDR2 SVGAGI. The CDR3 contains 13 residues. CDR3 coding DNA: TGTGCCAGCAGTTACTCGGCCAATCAGCCCCAGCATTTT. Residues: CASSYSANQPQHF.

This clone was seen once. The chain couples TRBV18 to TRBJ1-5, with TRBD1 matching over 7 bases. V was clipped by 2 bases and J by 3 bases; unmatched bases: 4. In germline, CDR1 is KGHSH, CDR2 LQKENI. The CDR3 runs 15 residues. The CDR3 protein is CASSPAQGYNQPQHF. The CDR3 DNA follows: TGTGCCAGCTCACCAGCACAGGGGTACAATCAGCCCCAGCATTTT. The entire variable domain, with the rest obtained from reference TRBV18 and TRBJ1-5, is as follows: NAGVMQNPRHLVRRRGQEARLRCSPMKGHSHVYWYRQLPEEGLKFMVYLQKENIIDESGMPKERFSAEFPKEGPSILRIQQVVRGDSAAYFCASSPAQGYNQPQHFGDGTRLSIL.

This clone showed up just once. A junction boundary mismatches the germline segment, possibly from a read error. This chain links TRBV5-1 with TRBJ1-1; D is possibly TRBD1 (5 bases). CDR3 length: 13 residues. Germline loops: CDR1 SGHRS, CDR2 YFSETQ. The CDR3 region is CASSTRDAIEAFF. The CDR3 region has the DNA TGTGCCAGCAGCACCCGGGACGCCATTGAAGCTTTCTTT.

The chain is built from TRBV7-3 and TRBJ1-1, with TRBD1 matching over 8 bases. In germline, CDR1 is SGHTA, CDR2 FQGTGA. The V and J ends lost 1 base and 1 base, in that order; junction bases with no gene match: 11. This CDR3 contains 18 residues. The CDR3 nucleotides are TGTGCCAGCAGCTTAAAGGGTCCCGGGACAGGTCCGAACACTGAAGCTTTCTTT. Amino acid sequence: CASSLKGPGTGPNTEAFF.